This TCR beta chain came from a study of post-analysis software for immune sequencing data. Overall study: In terms of disease course, relapsing-remitting, secondary progressive and progressive-relapsing multiple sclerosis were included.

Unique molecular identifiers were built into the TCR beta cDNA libraries. Once about 0.95 to 10 million T cells were used, hundreds of thousands of cDNA molecules resulted. TCRdb independently ran MiXCR on the PCR reads; one entry per CDR3 protein. Among hundreds of thousands of distinct CDR3 sequences listed, roughly two fifths were seen once. Germline lookup yields CDR1 MGHRA and CDR2 YSYEKL. This CDR3 is 11 amino acids long. Trimming pared 8 bases from V and 3 bases from J, leaving 5 bases between. General study results and limits: Samples made in the same batch grouped tightly together by F measure. Normalized Chao1 diversity in multiple sclerosis patients fell significantly below that of controls. Patients showed TRBV5-6, TRBV5-1 and TRBV20-1 among a few TRBV segments more frequent than in controls.

This clonotype has just a few counts. Its antigen remains unknown. The TCR comes from a girl between 10 and 17 years old with multiple sclerosis. Specimen: blood. The chain uses TRBV4-1 and TRBJ2-1; D gene ambiguous. CDR3 residues: CASLRYNEQFF. The CDR3 bases are TGCGCCAGCCTCCGCTACAATGAGCAGTTCTTC.